Below, 14 T cell receptor beta chains from the same sample are listed, as sequenced in a study of blood T cell repertoires in COVID-19. TCRdb keeps only in-frame clones here, not all; method: immunoSEQ multiplex PCR. The sample has about 480,000 clones; 88% are singletons. The specimen sequenced was PBMCs or T cells enriched from blood (not recorded which). All receptors come from a woman in her thirties or forties who had recovered from COVID-19.

In this sample, this clone turned up once. The chain combines TRBV5-1 with TRBJ2-5; 7 positions match TRBD1. This CDR3 region has 14 residues. The ends lost 5 bases at V and 6 bases at J; junction bases unmatched: 10. Germline CDR1 SGHRS, CDR2 YFSETQ. The CDR3 spells CASRLQQGEKTQYF. Here the CDR3 DNA reads TGCGCCAGCAGATTGCAGCAGGGGGAGAAGACCCAGTACTTC.

The genes are TRBV19 and TRBJ1-1; 12 nucleotides agree with TRBD1. With V trimmed by 4 bases and J by 0 bases, 6 bases remained unmatched. Germline loops: CDR1 LNHDA, CDR2 SQIVND (reference sequence). There are 17 residues in the CDR3. The CDR3 nucleotides read TGTGCCAGTAGTACCGGGGACAGGGGGCCGATGAACACTGAAGCTTTCTTT. Translation gives CASSTGDRGPMNTEAFF. The full variable domain, its missing parts supplied by reference TRBV19 and TRBJ1-1, is DGGITQSPKYLFRKEGQNVTLSCEQNLNHDAMYWYRQDPGQGLRLIYYSQIVNDFQKGDIAEGYSVSREKKESFPLTVTSAQKNPTAFYLCASSTGDRGPMNTEAFFGQGTRLTVV.

In the case of this clone: At the DNA level, this CDR3 is encoded by other sequences in the same sample as well. V usage is TRBV2 and J usage is TRBJ2-7, with a possible D match to TRBD2 (6 bases). V lost 3 bases and J lost 1, with 10 bases in between. The CDR3 runs to 14 residues. Germline CDR1 reads SNHLY; CDR2 reads FYNNEI. Written as DNA, the CDR3 is TGTGCCAGCAGTGATCAAGGACTATCCTACGAGCAGTACTTC. It translates to CASSDQGLSYEQYF.

The rearrangement joins TRBV11-3 to TRBJ1-4; TRBD1 is a possible D gene (6 bases). Looked up from germline, CDR1 is SGHNT and CDR2 is YENEEA. CDR3 length: 14 amino acids. Trimming took off 3 bases at V and 8 bases at J, with 13 bases between the two ends. CDR3 sequence reads: CASSFRGRNEKLFF. CDR3 nucleotides: TGTGCCAGCAGCTTCAGGGGACGTAACGAAAAACTGTTTTTT.

The rearrangement joins TRBV6-6 to TRBJ1-6; D gene ambiguous. V lost 5 bases and J lost 0, with 14 bases in between. In germline, CDR1 is MNHNY, CDR2 SVGAGI (reference sequence). The CDR3 loop spans 17 amino acids. CDR3: CASSPNSEPSYNSPLHF. CDR3 DNA sequence: TGTGCCAGCAGTCCAAACAGTGAACCCTCCTATAATTCACCCCTCCACTTT.

The chain joins TRBV5-1 to TRBJ1-2, with D perhaps TRBD1 (6 bases). There are 14 residues in the CDR3. Trimming took off 0 bases at V and 7 bases at J, with 13 bases between the two ends. Germline V CDR1 and CDR2: SGHRS, YFSETQ. CDR3 in DNA: TGCGCCAGCAGCTTGGTTGGAGAACAGGGTGGCTACACCTTC. It translates to CASSLVGEQGGYTF.

The chain has TRBV11-3 and TRBJ2-7; 9 nucleotides match TRBD2. CDR3 length: 15 amino acids. The germline V gene encodes CDR1 SGHNT and CDR2 YENEEA. The J segment lost 7 bases and the V segment lost 3 bases, leaving 10 bases of the junction unmatched. The CDR3 nucleotides are TGTGCCAGCAGCTTCCTTTCCGCTGCGGGGGGGGAGCAGTACTTC. Encoded protein: CASSFLSAAGGEQYF.

The CDR3 protein is CASSRQDGTEAFF. DNA for the CDR3: TGTGCCAGCAGCCGACAGGACGGGACTGAAGCTTTCTTT. The chain couples TRBV14 to TRBJ1-1, with D possibly TRBD1 on 6 matching bases. CDR3 length: 13 residues. Germline V CDR1 and CDR2: SGHDN, FVKESK. Trimming removed 4 bases from V and 5 bases from J, with 11 bases in between. Together with reference TRBV14 and TRBJ1-1, the CDR3 gives the full variable domain: EAGVTQFPSHSVIEKGQTVTLRCDPISGHDNLYWYRRVMGKEIKFLLHFVKESKQDESGMPNNRFLAERTGGTYSTLKVQPAELEDSGVYFCASSRQDGTEAFFGQGTRLTVV.

This clone was observed a few times. The rearrangement joins TRBV29-1 to TRBJ1-4; TRBD1 matches at 7 bases. The CDR3 extends over 14 amino acids. CDR1 and CDR2 from the germline V gene are SQVTM and ANQGSEA. The V segment lost 6 bases and the J segment 2 bases; nucleotides outside the gene matches: 6. In nucleotides, the CDR3 is TGCAGCGTGTTCCGGGACAGCACTAATGAAAAACTGTTTTTT. As protein: CSVFRDSTNEKLFF.

V usage is TRBV10-1 and J usage is TRBJ2-7; D ambiguous. The V and J ends lost 2 bases and 3 bases respectively, with 8 bases between them. Germline assignment: CDR1 WNHNN and CDR2 SYGVQD (reference sequence). CDR3 length: 13 amino acids. This chain's CDR3 is CASSETLIYEQYF. CDR3 coding DNA: TGCGCCAGCAGTGAGACTCTGATCTACGAGCAGTACTTC.

This clone has only a few counts. The chain recombines TRBV18 with TRBJ1-1; D perhaps matches TRBD1 (6 bases). CDR1 and CDR2 (germline): KGHSH, LQKENI. The CDR3 length is 15 residues. Trimming cost V 3 bases and J 2 bases, with 13 bases left between them. The chain's CDR3 is CASSPFTGINTEAFF. CDR3 DNA: TGTGCCAGCTCACCTTTTACAGGGATTAACACTGAAGCTTTCTTT. The complete variable domain, with remaining parts taken from reference TRBV18 and TRBJ1-1, reads NAGVMQNPRHLVRRRGQEARLRCSPMKGHSHVYWYRQLPEEGLKFMVYLQKENIIDESGMPKERFSAEFPKEGPSILRIQQVVRGDSAAYFCASSPFTGINTEAFFGQGTRLTVV.

J is TRBJ2-1 and V is TRBV27, with 7 bases matching TRBD2. The V segment lost 8 bases and the J segment 5 bases; nucleotides outside the gene matches: 18. Germline V CDR1 and CDR2: MNHEY, SMNVEV (reference sequence). The CDR3 totals 17 residues. CDR3 amino acids: CASAPPQFREDHNEQFF. CDR3 in DNA: TGTGCCAGCGCTCCACCGCAATTCCGGGAGGACCACAATGAGCAGTTCTTC.

V usage is TRBV7-8 and J usage is TRBJ2-5; 12 bases match TRBD2. V was pared by 5 bases and J by 2 bases, with 6 bases of the junction left unmatched. The V gene's germline CDR1 is SGHVS and CDR2 FQNEAQ. This CDR3 has 16 amino acids. CDR3 amino acids: CASSLILAGGQETQYF. DNA for the CDR3: TGTGCCAGCAGCCTTATACTAGCGGGAGGTCAAGAGACCCAGTACTTC.

CDR3 amino acids: CATSRSSSAGRDNEQFF. CDR3 DNA: TGTGCCACCAGCAGAAGCTCCTCCGCCGGGAGAGACAATGAGCAGTTCTTC. The V and J genes are TRBV15 and TRBJ2-1; possibly TRBD2 for D (6 bases). V dropped 2 bases and J dropped 5 bases, with 19 bases sitting between them. The germline CDR1 and CDR2 sequences are LNHNV and YYDKDF (reference sequence). The CDR3 has 17 amino acids. Together with reference TRBV15 and TRBJ2-1, the CDR3 gives the full variable domain: DAMVIQNPRYQVTQFGKPVTLSCSQTLNHNVMYWYQQKSSQAPKLLFHYYDKDFNNEADTPDNFQSRRPNTSFCFLDIRSPGLGDTAMYLCATSRSSSAGRDNEQFFGPGTRLTVL.